The 20 T cell receptor beta chains below all came from one sample that was sequenced in a study of blood T cell repertoires in COVID-19. Only in-frame clones appear in the TCRdb table, and some are missing; sequencing was by immunoSEQ multiplex PCR. Of 150,000 to 200,000 clones in the sample, less than 90% were seen once. The sequencing sample was made of peripheral blood. All receptors come from a woman in her seventies with COVID-19, enrolled during active disease.

The chain carries TRBV3-1 (or the pseudogene TRBV3-2) and TRBJ1-1; TRBD1 agrees at 12 bases. The CDR3 consists of 16 residues. Germline assignment: CDR1 LGHDT and CDR2 YNNKEL (reference sequence). V was pared by 5 bases and J by 7 bases, with 11 bases of the junction left unmatched. CDR3 region: CASSSSRDRGHDEAFF. The CDR3 nucleotides read TGTGCCAGCAGCTCATCCCGGGACAGGGGGCACGATGAAGCTTTCTTT.

This chain connects TRBV30 to TRBJ1-6; D is unclear. Germline V gene sequence: CDR1 GTSNPN, CDR2 SVGIG (reference sequence). This CDR3 comprises 12 residues. V lost 4 bases, J lost 11 bases, and 12 bases lay in between. Here the CDR3 DNA reads TGTGCCTGGATGAGAGTCGAACCACCCCTCCACTTT. It is translated as CAWMRVEPPLHF.

V and J are TRBV5-1 and TRBJ2-1, with 8 bases lining up with TRBD1. The CDR3 covers 14 residues. In germline, CDR1 is SGHRS, CDR2 YFSETQ. After removal of 2 bases from V and 10 bases from J, the junction contained 8 bases not matched to a gene. CDR3 bases: TGCGCCAGCAGCTTCGTACAGGGGGATCGAGAGCAGTTCTTC. It specifies CASSFVQGDREQFF.

This clone was detected only a few times. The chain joins TRBV19 to TRBJ1-5, with D possibly matching TRBD1 (5 bases). Trimming took 1 base from V and 3 from J, leaving 10 bases between them. From germline, CDR1 is LNHDA and CDR2 SQIVND (reference sequence). CDR3 size: 15 residues. The CDR3 spells CASSIATGVNQPQHF. CDR3 DNA sequence: TGTGCCAGTAGTATAGCCACAGGAGTCAATCAGCCCCAGCATTTT.

The rearrangement links TRBV11-2 to TRBJ2-5, with a weak D call TRBD2 (5 bases). Germline V gene sequence: CDR1 SGHAT, CDR2 FQNNGV. Trimming pared 3 bases from V and 4 bases from J, leaving 9 bases between. This CDR3 is built from 13 residues. The CDR3 bases are TGTGCCAGCAGCTTGGGAGTTCTAGAGACCCAGTACTTC. This gives the protein CASSLGVLETQYF.

The gene calls are TRBV10-1 and TRBJ1-1; D not resolved. This CDR3 comprises 13 residues. CDR1 is WNHNN, CDR2 SYGVQD, per germline (reference sequence). V lost 4 bases to trimming and J lost 1 base, with 7 bases between them. The DNA of the CDR3 is TGCGCCAGCAGTGCAGGTTGGAACACTGAAGCTTTCTTT. It encodes CASSAGWNTEAFF.

This clone was counted a few times. The chain couples TRBV6-1 to TRBJ1-2; 7 bases line up with TRBD1. The trim removed 2 bases at V and 8 bases at J, leaving 8 bases unmatched. Germline lookup yields CDR1 MNHNS and CDR2 SASEGT. The CDR3 has 14 residues. The CDR3 spells CASSETQGDPGYTF. CDR3 bases: TGTGCCAGCAGTGAAACCCAGGGGGATCCGGGCTACACCTTC.

The chain employs TRBV19 and TRBJ2-5; D unclear. This CDR3 has 15 amino acids. Germline CDR1 is LNHDA and CDR2 is SQIVND (reference sequence). V lost 1 base and J lost 3, with 12 bases in between. CDR3 in amino acids: CASSIARGGKETQYF. CDR3 DNA: TGTGCCAGTAGTATAGCCCGCGGCGGCAAAGAGACCCAGTACTTC.

V usage is TRBV6-5 and J usage is TRBJ1-1, with D perhaps TRBD1 (6 bases). The CDR3 contains 13 residues. The V end was cut by 6 bases, the J end by 4 bases, with 12 bases between. Germline V gene lookup returns CDR1 MNHEY and CDR2 SVGAGI. In DNA, the CDR3 is TGTGCCAGCAGGCGACCACAGGGCACTGAAGCTTTCTTT. Its translation: CASRRPQGTEAFF.

The chain combines TRBV29-1 with TRBJ2-2; D not certain. CDR3 length: 15 residues. CDR1 is SQVTM and CDR2 is ANQGSEA in the germline V gene. V was pared by 5 bases and J by 4 bases, with 17 bases between. CDR3 protein: CSVFHRSAGTGELFF. The DNA of the CDR3 is TGCAGCGTTTTTCATCGTAGTGCAGGCACCGGGGAGCTGTTTTTT.

The chain has TRBV5-1 and TRBJ2-2, with 10 bases that match TRBD1. The CDR3 runs 17 residues. The ends lost 6 bases at V and 1 base at J; junction bases unmatched: 9. CDR1 and CDR2 from the germline V gene are SGHRS and YFSETQ. This CDR3 is CASTAGDRGGNTGELFF. CDR3 coding DNA: TGCGCCAGCACCGCCGGGGACAGGGGAGGGAACACCGGGGAGCTGTTTTTT.

The chain combines TRBV5-6 with TRBJ1-2; no clear D gene. Germline V CDR1 and CDR2: SGHDT, YYEEEE. Trimming cost V 0 bases and J 8 bases, with 14 bases left between them. CDR3 length equals 14 residues. DNA of the CDR3: TGTGCCAGCAGCTTGGCCGCGGGTCGGCGCGGCTACACCTTC. Amino acid sequence: CASSLAAGRRGYTF.

The chain links TRBV10-1 to TRBJ2-1; TRBD1 is a possible D gene (6 bases). V gave up 2 bases and J gave up 10 bases, with 15 bases separating them. This CDR3 is 14 amino acids long. Germline-derived CDR1 and CDR2 are WNHNN and SYGVQD (reference sequence). The CDR3 nucleotides are TGCGCCAGCAGTGAGCCGATACAGGGTGGGGAGCAGTTCTTC. This gives the protein CASSEPIQGGEQFF.

The J gene is TRBJ1-4, the V gene TRBV28; D gene ambiguous. CDR3 length: 15 residues. Trimming shortened V by 5 bases and J by 8 bases, and 18 bases separated the two germline ends. Germline V gene sequence: CDR1 MDHEN, CDR2 SYDVKM. The DNA of the CDR3 is TGTGCCAGCAGTCCCGGGAACCTAAGCCGAGAAAAACTGTTTTTT. As protein: CASSPGNLSREKLFF.

V usage is TRBV5-1 and J usage is TRBJ1-6, with D tentatively TRBD1 (5 bases). The CDR3 sequence is 17 residues long. V dropped 4 bases and J dropped 7 bases, with 21 bases sitting between them. Per germline, CDR1 SGHRS and CDR2 YFSETQ. CDR3 DNA: TGCGCCAGCAGCGCCGGACGAATGATGCAGGGAAATTCACCCCTCCACTTT. The encoded protein is CASSAGRMMQGNSPLHF. Combining the CDR3 with reference TRBV5-1 and TRBJ1-6 gives the whole variable domain KAGVTQTPRYLIKTRGQQVTLSCSPISGHRSVSWYQQTPGQGLQFLFEYFSETQRNKGNFPGRFSGRQFSNSRSEMNVSTLELGDSALYLCASSAGRMMQGNSPLHFGNGTRLTVT.

The CDR3 region has the DNA TGTGCCACCAGCAGAGTGTATGGGGACAGGGGGGCGAACATTCAGTACTTC. This gives the protein CATSRVYGDRGANIQYF. The chain couples TRBV15 to TRBJ2-4, with 11 bases matching TRBD1. The CDR3 spans 17 residues. Germline CDR1 is LNHNV and CDR2 is YYDKDF (reference sequence). Losses at the gene ends were 1 base for V and 7 bases for J; bases not matched to a gene: 9.

This sequence joins TRBV2 and TRBJ2-2; D unclear. Germline V gene data show CDR1 as SNHLY and CDR2 as FYNNEI. The CDR3 has 18 amino acids. V was shortened by 2 bases and J by 4 bases, with 20 bases between the two germline ends. In nucleotides, the CDR3 is TGTGCCAGCAGTGAACGACTCACCCTTTGGGTTACCACCGGGGAGCTGTTTTTT. It specifies CASSERLTLWVTTGELFF.

Turning to this clone: The identical CDR3 is also encoded by other nucleotide sequences in the sample. The rearrangement links TRBV13 to TRBJ2-6; D gene uncertain. The germline V and J ends were trimmed by 5 bases and 1 base, with 3 bases remaining between them. Germline V CDR1 and CDR2: PRHDT, FYEKMQ (reference sequence). The CDR3 covers 13 residues. Here the CDR3 reads CASSRSGANVLTF. In nucleotides, the CDR3 is TGTGCCAGCAGCCGGTCTGGGGCCAACGTCCTGACTTTC.

V is TRBV28 and J is TRBJ1-5; D unresolved. CDR3 length: 15 amino acids. Looked up from germline, CDR1 is MDHEN and CDR2 is SYDVKM. V gave up 2 bases and J gave up 7 bases, with 15 bases separating them. CDR3 residues: CASSLNGAVGQPQHF. The CDR3 DNA is TGTGCCAGCAGTTTAAACGGAGCTGTCGGGCAGCCCCAGCATTTT.

V and J are TRBV7-9 and TRBJ2-2; 10 bases line up with TRBD2. There are 18 residues in the CDR3. V lost 6 bases to trimming and J lost 7 bases; unmatched junction nucleotides: 17. In germline, CDR1 is SEHNR, CDR2 FQNEAQ (reference sequence). The CDR3 spells CASSFAGLAGVRGGELFF. The CDR3 DNA sequence: TGTGCCAGCAGTTTTGCCGGGCTAGCGGGAGTGAGAGGCGGGGAGCTGTTTTTT.